This T cell receptor beta chain was retrieved from a study of response to subunit inactivated influenza vaccine. Findings and caveats of the study: Authors suggested each seasonal flu vaccination may recruit only limited numbers of new T cells.

From the RT-PCR reads, TCRdb called clonotypes with MiXCR, one entry per CDR3 protein. This table holds over 400,000 distinct CDR3 sequences, 9.5% to 12% found once. Trimming took 5 bases from V and 9 from J; bases not matched to a gene: 2. Germline CDR1 reads SGHVS; CDR2 reads FNYEAQ. The CDR3 covers 14 residues. This clonotype was observed a few times. Its cognate antigen is unknown. This chain joins TRBV7-6 and TRBJ2-1; the match to TRBD2 covers 15 bases. Specimen: PBMCs from blood, collected 45 days after vaccination. This clonotype originated in a man over 45 who received an inactivated influenza vaccine. The CDR3 coding sequence is TGTGCCAGCAGCCGGACTAGCGGGAGGGTTGAGCAGTTCTTC. Translation gives CASSRTSGRVEQFF.